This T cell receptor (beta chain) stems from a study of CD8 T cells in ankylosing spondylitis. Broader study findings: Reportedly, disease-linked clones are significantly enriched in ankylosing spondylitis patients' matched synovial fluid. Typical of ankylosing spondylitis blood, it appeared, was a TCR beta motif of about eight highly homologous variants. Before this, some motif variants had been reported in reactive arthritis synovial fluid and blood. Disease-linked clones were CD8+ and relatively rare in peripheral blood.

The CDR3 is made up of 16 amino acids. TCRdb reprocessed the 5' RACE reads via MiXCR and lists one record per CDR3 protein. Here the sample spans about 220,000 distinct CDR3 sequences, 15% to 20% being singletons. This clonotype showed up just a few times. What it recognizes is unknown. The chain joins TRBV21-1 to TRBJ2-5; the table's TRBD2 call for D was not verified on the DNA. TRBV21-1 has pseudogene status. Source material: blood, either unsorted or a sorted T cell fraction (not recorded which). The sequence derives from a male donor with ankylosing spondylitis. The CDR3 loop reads CASSKGAGTLQETQYF. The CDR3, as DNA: TGTGCCAGCAGCAAAGGGGCTGGGACTTTGCAAGAGACCCAGTACTTC.